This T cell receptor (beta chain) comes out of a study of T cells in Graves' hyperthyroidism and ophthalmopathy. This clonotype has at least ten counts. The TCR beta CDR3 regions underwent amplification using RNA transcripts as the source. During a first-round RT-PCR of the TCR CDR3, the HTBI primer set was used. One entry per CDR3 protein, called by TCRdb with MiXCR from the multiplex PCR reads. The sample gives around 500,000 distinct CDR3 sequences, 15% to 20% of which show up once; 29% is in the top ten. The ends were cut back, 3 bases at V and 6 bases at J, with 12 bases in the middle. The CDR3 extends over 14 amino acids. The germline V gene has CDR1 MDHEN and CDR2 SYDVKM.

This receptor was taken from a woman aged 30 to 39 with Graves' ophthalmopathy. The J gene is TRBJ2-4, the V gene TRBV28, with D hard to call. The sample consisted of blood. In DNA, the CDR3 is TGTGCCAGCAGTTTTCGACAAAAGCCAAACATTCAGTACTTC. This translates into CASSFRQKPNIQYF.